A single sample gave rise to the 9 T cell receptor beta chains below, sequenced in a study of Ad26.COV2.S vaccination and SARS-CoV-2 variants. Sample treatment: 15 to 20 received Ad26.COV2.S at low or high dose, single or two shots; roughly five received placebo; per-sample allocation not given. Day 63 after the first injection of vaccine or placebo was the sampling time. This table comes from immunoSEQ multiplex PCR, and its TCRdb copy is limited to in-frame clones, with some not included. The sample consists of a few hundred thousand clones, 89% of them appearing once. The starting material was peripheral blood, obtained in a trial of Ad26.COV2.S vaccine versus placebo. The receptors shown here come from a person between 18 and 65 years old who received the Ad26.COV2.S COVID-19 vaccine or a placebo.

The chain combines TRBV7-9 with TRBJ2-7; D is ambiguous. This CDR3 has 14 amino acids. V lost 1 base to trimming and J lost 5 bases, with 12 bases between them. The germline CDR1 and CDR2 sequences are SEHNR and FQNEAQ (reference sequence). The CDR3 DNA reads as TGTGCCAGCAGCTTAGTTGGCAGTTCCCACGAGCAGTACTTC. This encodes CASSLVGSSHEQYF.

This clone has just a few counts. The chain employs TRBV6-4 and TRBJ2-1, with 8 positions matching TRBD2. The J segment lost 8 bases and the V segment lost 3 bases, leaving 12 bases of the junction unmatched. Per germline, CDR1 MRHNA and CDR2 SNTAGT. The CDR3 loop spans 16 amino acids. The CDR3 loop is CASSEQDGRGYDEQFF. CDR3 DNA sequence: TGTGCCAGCAGTGAGCAAGACGGGAGGGGTTACGATGAGCAGTTCTTC.

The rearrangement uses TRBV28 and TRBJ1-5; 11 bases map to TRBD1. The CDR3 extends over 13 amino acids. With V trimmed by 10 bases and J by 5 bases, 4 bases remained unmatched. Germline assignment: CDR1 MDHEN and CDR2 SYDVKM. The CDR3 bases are TGTGCCACCAGGACAGGGGGCGATCAGCCCCAGCATTTT. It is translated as CATRTGGDQPQHF.

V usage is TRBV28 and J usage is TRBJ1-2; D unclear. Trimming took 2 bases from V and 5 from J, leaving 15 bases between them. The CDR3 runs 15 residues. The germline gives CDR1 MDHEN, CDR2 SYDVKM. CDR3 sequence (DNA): TGTGCCAGCAGTTTAAATTCTGGGTTTGTTTATGGCTACACCTTC. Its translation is CASSLNSGFVYGYTF.

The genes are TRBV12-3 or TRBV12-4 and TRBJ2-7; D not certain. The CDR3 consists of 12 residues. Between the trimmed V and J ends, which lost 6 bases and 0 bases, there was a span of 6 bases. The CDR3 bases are TGTGCCAGCAGGGGCCGCTCCTACGAGCAGTACTTC. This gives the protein CASRGRSYEQYF.

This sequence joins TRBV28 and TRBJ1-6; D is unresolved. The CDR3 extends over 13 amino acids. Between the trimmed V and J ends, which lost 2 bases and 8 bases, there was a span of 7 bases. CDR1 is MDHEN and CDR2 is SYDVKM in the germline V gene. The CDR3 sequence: CASSLPLDSPLHF. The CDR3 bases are TGTGCCAGCAGTTTACCCCTGGATTCACCCCTCCACTTT.

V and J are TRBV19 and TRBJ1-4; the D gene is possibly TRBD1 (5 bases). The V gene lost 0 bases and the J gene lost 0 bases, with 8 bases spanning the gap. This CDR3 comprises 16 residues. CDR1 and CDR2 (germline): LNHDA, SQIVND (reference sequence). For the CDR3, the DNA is TGTGCCAGTAGTATAGAAGGGGCAACAACTAATGAAAAACTGTTTTTT. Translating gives CASSIEGATTNEKLFF.

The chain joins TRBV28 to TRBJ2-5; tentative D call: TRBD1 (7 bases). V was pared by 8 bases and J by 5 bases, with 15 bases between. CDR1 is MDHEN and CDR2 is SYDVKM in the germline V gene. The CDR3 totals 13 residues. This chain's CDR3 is CASGPTGRETQYF. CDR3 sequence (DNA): TGTGCCAGCGGACCGACAGGGAGGGAGACCCAGTACTTC. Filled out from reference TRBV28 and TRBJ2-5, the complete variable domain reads DVKVTQSSRYLVKRTGEKVFLECVQDMDHENMFWYRQDPGLGLRLIYFSYDVKMKEKGDIPEGYSVSREKKERFSLILESASTNQTSMYLCASGPTGRETQYFGPGTRLLVL.

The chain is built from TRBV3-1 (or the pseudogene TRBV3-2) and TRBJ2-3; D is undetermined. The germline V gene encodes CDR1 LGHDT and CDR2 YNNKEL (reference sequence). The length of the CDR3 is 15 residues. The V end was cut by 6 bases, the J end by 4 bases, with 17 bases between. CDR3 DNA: TGTGCCAGCAGTCAAAGAGAGGTTTATGCAGATACGCAGTATTTT. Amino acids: CASSQREVYADTQYF.